This TCR beta chain was found in a study of blood T cell repertoires in COVID-19. Study-level information: Samples came from the United States, Italy and Spain, spanning acute and convalescent COVID-19. PBMCs, B-cell-depleted T cells, or T cells were the source of the cDNA or gDNA that made up the material.

Authors' data handling: Estimated nucleated cell counts came from reference gene primer amplification. The data were produced by immunoSEQ multiplex PCR, yet TCRdb's version contains in-frame clones alone and is incomplete. That table furnishes V, J and clone size, whereas the DNA furnished D and trimming. The sample has some 60,000 clones, around 86% seen once. CDR1 is LNHNV, CDR2 YYDKDF, per germline (reference sequence). The CDR3 is 15 amino acids. Trimming stripped 1 base from V and 2 bases from J, with 11 bases between. The chain couples TRBV15 to TRBJ2-5; D gene ambiguous. The sequence derives from a man between 70 and 80 years old with acute or convalescent COVID-19. Sequenced input: peripheral blood. The CDR3 loop reads CATSRVSAGQETQYF. Written as DNA, the CDR3 is TGTGCCACCAGCAGAGTCTCGGCCGGGCAAGAGACCCAGTACTTC.